The present entry profiles one TCR beta chain with its context. This record belongs to a study of control samples from healthy donors and cancer patients. V was pared by 6 bases and J by 7 bases, with 19 bases between. The CDR3 consists of 15 residues. Germline V gene data show CDR1 as KGHSH and CDR2 as LQKENI. Profiled with immunoSEQ multiplex PCR; TCRdb holds only in-frame clones, not every one. This table has 130,000 or so clones, 85% to 95% appearing once. The chain recombines TRBV18 with TRBJ2-1; weak D call: TRBD1 (6 bases). This receptor was taken from a man aged 40-49 years in good health. The specimen was blood. The DNA of the CDR3 is TGTGCCAGCTCGCTCAGCTGGACAGAATTAAATGAGCAGTTCTTC. This codes for CASSLSWTELNEQFF.